Sequencing of this TCR beta chain was carried out in a study of cytomegalovirus exposure and HLA in healthy donors. Germline CDR1 reads LNHDA; CDR2 reads SQIVND (reference sequence). The CDR3 consists of 15 residues. The PCR had 60 Vbeta and 13 Jbeta primers. TCRdb keeps only in-frame clones here, not all; method: immunoSEQ multiplex PCR. The sample spans around 100,000 clones; the ten largest clones claim 0.55% to 0.6%. About this clone: The target antigen is unknown.

Study results and caveats: Researchers left out some V segments, among them TRBV6-2 and TRBV6-3, as indistinguishable. Some TCR beta chains (more than 150 of them) were listed as cytomegalovirus-associated. For most TCR beta V segments, an earlier analysis put the productive rate at about 87% or about 30% of the time. Later analysis showed most CMV-associated TCR beta chains appearing HLA-restricted.

The TCR sequence derives from a man between 45 and 60 years old in good health and CMV-seronegative. The chain links TRBV19 to TRBJ2-5, with 7 bases that match TRBD1. The better agreement between TRBJ2-7 and the DNA end casts doubt on the J call. The sequenced sample consisted of PBMCs. Written as DNA, the CDR3 is TGTGCCAGTAGTATCACCGGGACAGCCGGCTACGAGCAGTACTTC. Protein product: CASSITGTAGYEQYF.